Each of the 5 T cell receptor beta chains below was sequenced from the same sample in a study of blood T cells in healthy people across ages. With a J-beta primer mix and a sample-barcoded 5' primer, a second PCR ran roughly 6 to 11 cycles. TCRdb analysed the 5' RACE reads with MiXCR anew, one entry per CDR3 protein. The sample contains some 1.1 million distinct CDR3 sequences, more than 30% of which appear only once. Sequencing used blood. Receptor source: a man aged 18-30 years in good health.

This clonotype was detected only a few times. Relative to the germline gene, one junction end is altered; a read error may explain this. The chain has TRBV28 and TRBJ1-5; the D is unclear. This CDR3 has 11 residues. Germline values: CDR1 MDHEN, CDR2 SYDVKM. Here the CDR3 reads CASGLNQHQHF. The CDR3 nucleotides are TGTGCCAGCGGATTGAATCAGCACCAGCATTTT.

This rearrangement joins TRBV2 to TRBJ1-2; TRBD1 matches 7 bases. The CDR3 totals 16 residues. CDR1 is SNHLY, CDR2 FYNNEI, per germline. Germline trimming cut 0 bases from V and 6 bases from J; bases unmatched to any gene: 10. CDR3 bases: TGTGCCAGCAGTGAAGCTACAGGGGCGAGGGGCGATGGCTACACCTTC. This codes for CASSEATGARGDGYTF. The full variable domain, in which reference TRBV2 and TRBJ1-2 provide the parts outside the CDR3, is EPEVTQTPSHQVTQMGQEVILRCVPISNHLYFYWYRQILGQKVEFLVSFYNNEISEKSEIFDDQFSVERPDGSNFTLKIRSTKLEDSAMYFCASSEATGARGDGYTFGSGTRLTVV.

In regard to this clonotype: Mismatch with germline at one junction end may stem from a read error. The chain employs TRBV18 and TRBJ1-3; tentative D call: TRBD1 (5 bases). This CDR3 comprises 15 residues. Germline lookup yields CDR1 KGHSH and CDR2 LQKENI. The CDR3 protein is CASPPRQNSGNTIYF. CDR3 nucleotide sequence: TGTGCCAGCCCACCAAGACAGAACTCTGGAAACACCATATATTTT. Full variable domain (remainder filled in from reference TRBV18 and TRBJ1-3): NAGVMQNPRHLVRRRGQEARLRCSPMKGHSHVYWYRQLPEEGLKFMVYLQKENIIDESGMPKERFSAEFPKEGPSILRIQQVVRGDSAAYFCASPPRQNSGNTIYFGEGSWLTVV.

This clonotype was counted many times. The J gene is TRBJ2-3, the V gene TRBV27; D is ambiguous. Germline CDR1 and CDR2: MNHEY and SMNVEV (reference sequence). V lost 6 bases and J 13 bases, leaving 14 bases between the germline ends. The CDR3 has 11 amino acids. In nucleotides, the CDR3 is TGTGCCAGCAGCGGGCCAAAGTCAGAGTATTTT. Amino acids: CASSGPKSEYF.

The chain combines TRBV20-1 with TRBJ2-3; a weak D match, TRBD2 (6 bases). The CDR3 has 16 amino acids. V was pared by 0 bases and J by 2 bases, with 15 bases between. Germline V CDR1 and CDR2: DFQATT, SNEGSKA (reference sequence). The CDR3 here is CSARDGVEGITDTQYF. The CDR3 coding sequence is TGCAGTGCTAGAGATGGGGTGGAGGGGATCACAGATACGCAGTATTTT.